The clone carrying this T cell receptor (beta chain) was counted between two and nine times. Its antigen is currently unknown. The record originates from a study of T cells after yellow fever vaccination. The wider study: The authors prepared low-cell-number fractions using SMART-Seq v4 Ultra Low Input. Study results and limitations: There was a small share of clonotypes that showed up in both the CD4 and CD8 compartments. The study re-detected most primary-vaccination clones after the booster (around 96% CD4, 80% to 90% CD8).

J was trimmed by 0 bases and V by 5 bases; bases with no gene match: 7. Per germline, CDR1 SGHTA and CDR2 FQGNSA. CDR3 length: 16 residues. TCRdb reprocessed the 5' RACE reads via MiXCR and lists one record per CDR3 protein. The table lists some 320,000 distinct CDR3 sequences, approximately 8% of them singletons. This clonotype was sampled from a man aged 18 to 30 who received the YFV17D yellow fever vaccine. The source was CD4+ T cells sorted from PBMCs, collected 5 days after the yellow fever booster vaccination. J is TRBJ1-3 and V is TRBV7-2; 7 bases are a match to TRBD1. The CDR3 here is CASSGTGAVSGNTIYF. CDR3 nucleotide sequence: TGTGCCAGCAGCGGTACAGGGGCCGTCTCTGGAAACACCATATATTTT. The whole variable domain, filled in from reference TRBV7-2 and TRBJ1-3, reads GAGVSQSPSNKVTEKGKDVELRCDPISGHTALYWYRQSLGQGLEFLIYFQGNSAPDKSGLPSDRFSAERTGGSVSTLTIQRTQQEDSAVYLCASSGTGAVSGNTIYFGEGSWLTVV.